This T cell receptor (beta chain) was found in a study of blood T cell repertoires in COVID-19. Study details: The United States, Italy and Spain were the sources of the acute and convalescent COVID-19 samples. PBMCs, B-cell-depleted T cells, or T cells were the source of the cDNA or gDNA that made up the material.

Germline V gene lookup returns CDR1 LNHDA and CDR2 SQIVND (reference sequence). V lost 4 bases, J lost 3 bases, and 10 bases lay in between. The length of the CDR3 is 13 residues. Methods used by the authors: Amplification from reference gene primers served as the basis for estimated nucleated cell counts. Profiled with immunoSEQ multiplex PCR; TCRdb holds only in-frame clones, not every one. V, J and clone size are those of that table, while D and trimming were read from the DNA. The sample contains about 670,000 clones, 85% to 90% of which appear only once. The clonotype comes from a woman aged 18-30 years with acute or convalescent COVID-19. Sequenced: peripheral blood. The chain employs TRBV19 and TRBJ2-7, with D perhaps TRBD1 (7 bases). CDR3 region: CASSTGGYYEQYF. The CDR3 nucleotides are TGTGCCAGTAGTACAGGGGGGTACTACGAGCAGTACTTC.